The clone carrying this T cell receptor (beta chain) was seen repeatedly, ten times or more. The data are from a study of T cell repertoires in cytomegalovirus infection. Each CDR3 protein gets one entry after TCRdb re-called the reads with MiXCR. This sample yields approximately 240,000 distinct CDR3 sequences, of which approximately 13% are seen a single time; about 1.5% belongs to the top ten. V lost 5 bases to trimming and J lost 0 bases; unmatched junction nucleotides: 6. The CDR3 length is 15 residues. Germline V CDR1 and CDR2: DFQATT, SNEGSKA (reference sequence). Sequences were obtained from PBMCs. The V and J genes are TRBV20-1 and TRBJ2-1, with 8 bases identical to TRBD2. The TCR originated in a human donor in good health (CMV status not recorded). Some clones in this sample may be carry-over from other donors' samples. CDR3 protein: CSARGGSNSYNEQFF. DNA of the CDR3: TGCAGTGCTCGGGGGGGGTCGAACTCCTACAATGAGCAGTTCTTC.